This TCR beta chain emerged from a study of cytomegalovirus exposure and HLA in healthy donors. Concerning this clone: Its target is unknown.

Primers included in the PCR were 60 Vbeta and 13 Jbeta primers. Here immunoSEQ multiplex PCR was the method, and the copy in TCRdb shows in-frame clones only, minus some. The listing records just over 80,000 clones. Broader study findings: Being indistinguishable, some V segments were excluded, TRBV6-2 and TRBV6-3 among them.

CDR3 length: 15 amino acids. CDR1 and CDR2 (germline): LNHDA, SQIVND (reference sequence). J was trimmed by 7 bases and V by 10 bases; bases with no gene match: 11. The sequence derives from a woman in her twenties or thirties in good health and CMV-seronegative. Sample: PBMCs. The V and J genes are TRBV19 and TRBJ2-1; 12 bases match TRBD2. CDR3 sequence (DNA): TGTGCCACCCGGCGGGCTAGCGGGGGGGAGAATGAGCAGTTCTTC. It translates to CATRRASGGENEQFF.